This T cell receptor (beta chain) emerged from a study of T cells after yellow fever vaccination. Researchers made TCR cDNA using 5'RACE template switching, and this step added a universal primer site and UMIs. Each CDR3 protein gets one entry after TCRdb re-called the 5' RACE reads with MiXCR. The sample carries approximately 120,000 distinct CDR3 sequences, 8% to 10% recorded once. The germline V and J ends were trimmed by 0 bases and 0 bases, with 9 bases remaining between them. Germline V gene lookup returns CDR1 DFQATT and CDR2 SNEGSKA (reference sequence). The CDR3 contains 15 residues. Worth noting for this clonotype: What it binds is unknown.

Study observations and caveats: Abundant clonotypes from the bulk population could contaminate FACS-sorted repertoires.

The TCR was taken from a man in his late teens or twenties who received the YFV17D yellow fever vaccine. Sequencing used CD8+ T cells sorted from PBMCs, obtained on the day of the yellow fever booster vaccination. The rearrangement uses TRBV20-1 and TRBJ1-3; TRBD1 is a possible D gene (5 bases). The CDR3 sequence: CSARDQGSSGNTIYF. CDR3 in DNA: TGCAGTGCTAGAGATCAGGGAAGCTCTGGAAACACCATATATTTT.